These 18 T cell receptor beta chains came from one sample sequenced in a study of glioma-infiltrating T cells after dendritic cell vaccination. Clones were read by immunoSEQ multiplex PCR, and TCRdb kept only the in-frame ones, dropping some. This table has around 72,000 clones, about 76% appearing once. The material was blood, obtained before dendritic cell vaccination. The receptors were gathered from a human donor with glioblastoma.

V is TRBV4-1 and J is TRBJ1-6, with 8 positions matching TRBD1. This CDR3 contains 15 residues. V was clipped by 2 bases and J by 13 bases; unmatched bases: 10. CDR1 is MGHRA, CDR2 YSYEKL, per germline. The CDR3 DNA reads as TGCGCCAGCAGCCAACCGGACAGGGAATGGGCGCCCCTCCACTTT. It codes for CASSQPDREWAPLHF.

The V gene is TRBV19, the J gene TRBJ1-1, with 11 positions matching TRBD1. Germline-derived CDR1 and CDR2 are LNHDA and SQIVND (reference sequence). The V and J ends lost 6 bases and 2 bases, in that order; junction bases with no gene match: 5. The CDR3 is 15 amino acids. CDR3: CASSRTGGDNTEAFF. CDR3 sequence (DNA): TGTGCCAGTAGCAGGACAGGGGGCGATAACACTGAAGCTTTCTTT.

This chain connects TRBV9 to TRBJ2-7; D possibly corresponds to TRBD2 (6 bases). The germline CDR1 and CDR2 sequences are SGDLS and YYNGEE. The CDR3 loop spans 14 amino acids. V shed 4 bases and J shed 0 bases, with 11 bases lying between them. DNA of the CDR3: TGTGCCAGCAGCTCCACCGGGAGCTCCTACGAGCAGTACTTC. It is translated as CASSSTGSSYEQYF.

The V and J genes are TRBV19 and TRBJ1-5; unclear D gene. Deletions cut 8 bases from V and 2 bases from J, with 16 bases between. The CDR3 runs to 15 residues. In germline, CDR1 is LNHDA, CDR2 SQIVND (reference sequence). The CDR3 DNA follows: TGTGCCAGTCGAACCTCGTGGAGGGGCAATCAGCCCCAGCATTTT. Its translation: CASRTSWRGNQPQHF.

The V gene is TRBV19, the J gene TRBJ2-7; 7 nucleotides align to TRBD1. V lost 5 bases, J lost 5 bases, and 6 bases stayed unmatched. This CDR3 is built from 13 residues. Germline values: CDR1 LNHDA, CDR2 SQIVND (reference sequence). The CDR3 here is CASSWQGDDEQYF. CDR3 DNA: TGTGCCAGTAGTTGGCAGGGGGATGACGAGCAGTACTTC.

This rearrangement joins TRBV4-3 to TRBJ2-7; a possible D gene is TRBD2 (5 bases). This CDR3 has 15 amino acids. Trimming took off 0 bases at V and 2 bases at J, with 11 bases between the two ends. Germline values: CDR1 LGHNA, CDR2 YSLEER. DNA for the CDR3: TGCGCCAGCAGCCAAGATCGGGGATACCCCTACGAGCAGTACTTC. Protein product: CASSQDRGYPYEQYF.

The chain links TRBV6-4 to TRBJ2-1, with 11 nucleotides matching TRBD2. The CDR3 is 15 amino acids. Germline trimming cut 4 bases from V and 8 bases from J; bases unmatched to any gene: 7. The germline V gene encodes CDR1 MRHNA and CDR2 SNTAGT. CDR3 in amino acids: CASSATSGGFDEQFF. CDR3 DNA: TGTGCCAGCAGTGCCACTAGCGGGGGTTTTGATGAGCAGTTCTTC.

This rearrangement joins TRBV30 to TRBJ2-7, with a weak D call TRBD1 (5 bases). Germline CDR1 reads GTSNPN; CDR2 reads SVGIG (reference sequence). Trimming took off 4 bases at V and 8 bases at J, with 9 bases between the two ends. CDR3 length equals 10 residues. Written as DNA, the CDR3 is TGTGCCTGGATCTCGGACAAGCAGTACTTC. Its translation: CAWISDKQYF.

The chain is built from TRBV2 and TRBJ2-2, with 9 nucleotides matching TRBD2. Germline V lookup: CDR1 SNHLY, CDR2 FYNNEI. V gave up 11 bases and J gave up 6 bases; unmatched junction bases: 16. The CDR3 length is 16 residues. The CDR3 spells CAAREGTNEGAGELFF. The DNA for the CDR3 is TGTGCCGCGCGGGAGGGGACTAACGAGGGGGCCGGGGAGCTGTTTTTT.

The chain links TRBV12-5 to TRBJ1-5; D is ambiguous. This CDR3 region has 15 residues. Germline V CDR1 and CDR2: LGHNT, FRNRAP. V was cut by 3 bases and J by 4 bases, with 13 bases left in between. In DNA form, the CDR3 reads TGTGCTAGTGGTTTTGGCGAGGCAACTAATCAGCCCCAGCATTTT. Residues: CASGFGEATNQPQHF.

The chain has TRBV19 and TRBJ2-2; 8 bases match TRBD1. CDR3 length equals 13 residues. Germline CDR1 LNHDA, CDR2 SQIVND (reference sequence). J lost 3 bases, V lost 8 bases, and 2 bases had no gene match. The CDR3 here is CASHRGDTGELFF. CDR3 coding DNA: TGTGCCAGTCACAGGGGGGACACCGGGGAGCTGTTTTTT.

This CDR3 reads CASSLGWLAGEDEQYF. CDR3 in DNA: TGTGCCAGCAGCTTAGGGTGGCTAGCGGGGGAGGACGAGCAGTACTTC. The chain is built from TRBV7-2 and TRBJ2-7, with TRBD2 matching over 10 bases. CDR1 and CDR2 from the germline V gene are SGHTA and FQGNSA. J lost 5 bases, V lost 1 base, and 8 bases had no gene match. The CDR3 spans 16 residues.

V and J are TRBV18 and TRBJ2-7, with D possibly TRBD2 on 5 matching bases. V was clipped by 3 bases and J by 5 bases, with 14 bases between them. The CDR3 loop spans 14 amino acids. The V gene's germline CDR1 is KGHSH and CDR2 LQKENI. The CDR3 protein is CASSPYPYGDEQYF. Here the CDR3 DNA reads TGTGCCAGCTCACCCTACCCATACGGGGACGAGCAGTACTTC.

This clone is medium-sized (0.01 to 0.1%) by share. The rearrangement joins TRBV15 to TRBJ2-7, with 8 bases matching TRBD1. V shed 4 bases and J 0 bases; nucleotides not matched to a gene: 8. Looked up from germline, CDR1 is LNHNV and CDR2 is YYDKDF (reference sequence). The CDR3 has 16 residues. CDR3 coding DNA: TGTGCCACCAGCACCAAATTGGACAGGGTCTCCTACGAGCAGTACTTC. Residues: CATSTKLDRVSYEQYF.

The V gene is TRBV2, the J gene TRBJ2-3, with D tentatively TRBD1 (5 bases). Between the trimmed V and J ends, which lost 2 bases and 2 bases, there was a span of 11 bases. The CDR3 sequence is 15 residues long. CDR1 is SNHLY and CDR2 is FYNNEI in the germline V gene. CDR3 residues: CASSELQGPTDTQYF. The CDR3 DNA follows: TGTGCCAGCAGTGAACTTCAGGGCCCCACAGATACGCAGTATTTT. Using reference TRBV2 and TRBJ2-3 for the parts outside the CDR3, the full variable domain is EPEVTQTPSHQVTQMGQEVILRCVPISNHLYFYWYRQILGQKVEFLVSFYNNEISEKSEIFDDQFSVERPDGSNFTLKIRSTKLEDSAMYFCASSELQGPTDTQYFGPGTRLTVL.

The chain combines TRBV6-6 with TRBJ1-2; D might be TRBD1 (6 bases). V lost 4 bases to trimming and J lost 4 bases, with 19 bases between them. Germline assignment: CDR1 MNHNY and CDR2 SVGAGI (reference sequence). The CDR3 has 16 amino acids. The CDR3 reads CASSSLLTTGPYGYTF. The CDR3, as DNA: TGTGCCAGCAGTTCCCTACTAACGACAGGCCCCTATGGCTACACCTTC.

The chain has TRBV5-4 and TRBJ2-2; weak D call: TRBD2 (5 bases). The germline V and J ends were trimmed by 1 base and 5 bases, with 6 bases remaining between them. The CDR3 sequence is 13 residues long. The germline CDR1 and CDR2 sequences are SGHNT and YYREEE (reference sequence). The CDR3 nucleotides read TGTGCCAGCAGCTTGACGGGGACCGGGGAGCTGTTTTTT. Translation: CASSLTGTGELFF.

The chain combines TRBV5-6 with TRBJ2-1; D gene uncertain. V shed 4 bases and J shed 10 bases, with 24 bases lying between them. The germline V gene has CDR1 SGHDT and CDR2 YYEEEE. The CDR3 sequence is 16 residues long. In nucleotides, the CDR3 is TGTGCCAGCAGCCCCCCCTACCCAGGTAATTTCAAGGAGCAGTTCTTC. This gives the protein CASSPPYPGNFKEQFF. The full variable domain, its missing parts supplied by reference TRBV5-6 and TRBJ2-1, is DAGVTQSPTHLIKTRGQQVTLRCSPKSGHDTVSWYQQALGQGPQFIFQYYEEEERQRGNFPDRFSGHQFPNYSSELNVNALLLGDSALYLCASSPPYPGNFKEQFFGPGTRLTVL.